The clone carrying this TCR beta chain has just a few counts. What it binds is not known. CDR3 length: 13 residues. Between the trimmed V and J ends, which lost 3 bases and 3 bases, there was a span of 6 bases. The sample belongs to a study of T-cell reconstitution after alpha-beta-depleted transplantation in children. Study observations and caveats: A year had passed since transplant, and T-cell counts and diversity by then came mostly from newly produced T cells. Two months or so post-transplant, alpha-beta T cells reportedly derived from several hundred expanded graft clones.

For TCRbeta, the library was prepared with unique molecular identifiers. MiXCR, run by TCRdb on the PCR reads, gives a single entry per CDR3 protein. The sample includes fewer than 150,000 distinct CDR3 sequences, roughly 10% of them seen just once. The material sequenced was PBMCs, mostly from graft donor cells, taken 180 days after TCRalphabeta/CD19-depleted stem cell transplant. This rearrangement joins TRBV12-3 or TRBV12-4 to TRBJ1-5; tentatively, D is TRBD1 (5 bases). This TCR was recovered from a girl less than two years old who had a stem cell transplant for combined immunodeficiency, so the T cells may come from the graft donor. The DNA of the CDR3 is TGTGCCAGCAGTTTCAGGGCCAATCAGCCCCAGCATTTT. Residues: CASSFRANQPQHF.